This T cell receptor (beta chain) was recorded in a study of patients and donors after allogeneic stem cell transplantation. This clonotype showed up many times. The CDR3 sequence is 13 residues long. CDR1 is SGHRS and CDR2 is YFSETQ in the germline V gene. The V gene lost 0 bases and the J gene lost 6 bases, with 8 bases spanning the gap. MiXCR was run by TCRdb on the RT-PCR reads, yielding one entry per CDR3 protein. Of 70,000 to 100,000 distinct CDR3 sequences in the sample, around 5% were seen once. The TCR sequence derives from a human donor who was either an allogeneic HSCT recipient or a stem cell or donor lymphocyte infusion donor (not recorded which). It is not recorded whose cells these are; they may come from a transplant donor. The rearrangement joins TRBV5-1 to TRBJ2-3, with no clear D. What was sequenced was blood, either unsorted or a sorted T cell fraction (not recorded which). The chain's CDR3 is CASSLAGEDTQYF. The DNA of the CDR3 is TGCGCCAGCAGCTTGGCCGGAGAGGATACGCAGTATTTT.